This T cell receptor (beta chain) was sequenced for a study of blood T cell repertoires in COVID-19. Study summary: Samples came from the United States, Italy and Spain, spanning acute and convalescent COVID-19.

The CDR3 length is 14 residues. With V trimmed by 5 bases and J by 5 bases, 5 bases remained unmatched. The germline gives CDR1 MDHEN, CDR2 SYDVKM. Methods used by the authors: Reference gene primer amplification gave nucleated cell count estimates. Data came from immunoSEQ multiplex PCR; TCRdb stores just in-frame clones and leaves some out. Clonal size and the V and J genes are those of that table, whereas D and trimming came from the DNA. The sample consists of roughly 120,000 clones, around 84% of them appearing once. This rearrangement joins TRBV28 to TRBJ1-5; 8 bases line up with TRBD1. The specimen sequenced was peripheral blood. This TCR derives from a man in his forties with acute or convalescent COVID-19. The CDR3 sequence: CASSPQGAYQPQHF. For the CDR3, the DNA is TGTGCCAGCAGTCCCCAGGGGGCCTATCAGCCCCAGCATTTT.